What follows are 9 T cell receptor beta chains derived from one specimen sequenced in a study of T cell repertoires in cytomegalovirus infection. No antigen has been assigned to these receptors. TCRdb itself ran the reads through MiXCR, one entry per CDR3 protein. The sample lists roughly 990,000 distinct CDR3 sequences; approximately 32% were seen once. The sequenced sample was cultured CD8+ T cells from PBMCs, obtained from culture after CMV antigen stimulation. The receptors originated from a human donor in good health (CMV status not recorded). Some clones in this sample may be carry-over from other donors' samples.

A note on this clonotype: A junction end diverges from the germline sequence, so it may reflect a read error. CDR3 nucleotide sequence: TGTGCTAGTGGTTTAGTTCATGGATGGTCTGAAGCTCTCTTT. Its protein product is CASGLVHGWSEALF. This chain joins TRBV12-5 and TRBJ1-1; no clear D gene. CDR3 length: 14 amino acids. CDR1 and CDR2 (germline): LGHNT, FRNRAP.

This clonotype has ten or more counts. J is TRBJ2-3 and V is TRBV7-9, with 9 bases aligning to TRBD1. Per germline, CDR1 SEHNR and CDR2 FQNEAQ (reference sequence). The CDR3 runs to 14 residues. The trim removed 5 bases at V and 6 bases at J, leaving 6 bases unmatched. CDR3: CASSLTGGVDTQYF. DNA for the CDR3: TGTGCCAGCAGCCTGACAGGGGGAGTTGATACGCAGTATTTT. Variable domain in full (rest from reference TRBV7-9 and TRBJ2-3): DTGVSQNPRHKITKRGQNVTFRCDPISEHNRLYWYRQTLGQGPEFLTYFQNEAQLEKSRLLSDRFSAERPKGSFSTLEIQRTEQGDSAMYLCASSLTGGVDTQYFGPGTRLTVL.

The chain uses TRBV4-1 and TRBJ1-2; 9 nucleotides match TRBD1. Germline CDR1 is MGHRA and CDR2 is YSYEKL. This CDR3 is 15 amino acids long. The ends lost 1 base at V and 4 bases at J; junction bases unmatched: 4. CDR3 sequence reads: CASSQVADRGYGYTF. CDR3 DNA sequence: TGCGCCAGCAGCCAAGTCGCGGACAGGGGCTATGGCTACACCTTC.

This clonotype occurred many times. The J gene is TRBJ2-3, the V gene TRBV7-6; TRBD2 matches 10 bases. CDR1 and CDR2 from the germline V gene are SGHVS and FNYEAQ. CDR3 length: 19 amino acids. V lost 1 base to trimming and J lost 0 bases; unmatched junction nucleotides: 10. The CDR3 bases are TGTGCCAGCAGCTTAGATTTCGAGGGACTAGCGAGAAGCACAGATACGCAGTATTTT. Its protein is CASSLDFEGLARSTDTQYF.

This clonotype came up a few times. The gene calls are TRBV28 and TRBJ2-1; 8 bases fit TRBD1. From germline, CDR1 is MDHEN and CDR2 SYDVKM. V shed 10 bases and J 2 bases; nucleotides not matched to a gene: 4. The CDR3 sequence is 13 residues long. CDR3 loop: CATRTGPYNEQFF. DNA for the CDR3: TGTGCCACCCGGACAGGGCCCTACAATGAGCAGTTCTTC. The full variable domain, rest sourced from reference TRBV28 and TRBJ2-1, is DVKVTQSSRYLVKRTGEKVFLECVQDMDHENMFWYRQDPGLGLRLIYFSYDVKMKEKGDIPEGYSVSREKKERFSLILESASTNQTSMYLCATRTGPYNEQFFGPGTRLTVL.

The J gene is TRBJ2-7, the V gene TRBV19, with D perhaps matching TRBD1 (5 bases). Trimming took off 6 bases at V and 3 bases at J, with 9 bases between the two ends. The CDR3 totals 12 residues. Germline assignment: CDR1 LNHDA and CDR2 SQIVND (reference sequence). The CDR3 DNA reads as TGTGCCAGTAGGGACAAGGACTACGAGCAGTACTTC. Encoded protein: CASRDKDYEQYF.

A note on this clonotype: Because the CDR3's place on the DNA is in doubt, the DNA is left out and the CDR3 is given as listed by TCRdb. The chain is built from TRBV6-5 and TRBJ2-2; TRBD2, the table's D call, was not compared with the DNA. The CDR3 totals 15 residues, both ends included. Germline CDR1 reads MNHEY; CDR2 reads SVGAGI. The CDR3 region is CASSYFGPPPGELFF.

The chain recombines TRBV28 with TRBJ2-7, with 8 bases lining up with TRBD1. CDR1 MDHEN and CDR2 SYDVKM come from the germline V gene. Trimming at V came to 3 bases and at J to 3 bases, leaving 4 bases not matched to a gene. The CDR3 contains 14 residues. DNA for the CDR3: TGTGCCAGCAGTTTCTCCGGACAGGGCTACGAGCAGTACGTC. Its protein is CASSFSGQGYEQYV.

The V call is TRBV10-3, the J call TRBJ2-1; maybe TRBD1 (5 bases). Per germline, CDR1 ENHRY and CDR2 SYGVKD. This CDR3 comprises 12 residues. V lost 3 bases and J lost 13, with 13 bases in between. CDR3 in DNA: TGTGCCATCAGTGATACCGAAGGGGCTCAGTTCTTC. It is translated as CAISDTEGAQFF.